The sequence of this T cell receptor (beta chain) was determined in a study of blood T cell repertoires in COVID-19. Study overall: COVID-19 samples collected from the United States, Italy and Spain covered acute and convalescent phases. Sources were T cells, B-cell-depleted T cells, or PBMCs; the material itself was cDNA or gDNA.

Germline CDR1 SGHTA, CDR2 FQGNSA. The junction had 1 base not matched to a gene; V was cut back by 2 bases and J by 1 base. The CDR3 sequence is 14 residues long. This clone was observed once. Study processing details: Cell counts per sample came from amplifying reference gene primers. Clones were read by immunoSEQ multiplex PCR, and TCRdb kept only the in-frame ones, dropping some. V, J and clone size are taken as reported in that table, and D and trimming were inferred from the DNA itself. Here the sample spans 110,000 or so clones, 65% to 80% being singletons. Input material: peripheral blood. The chain employs TRBV7-2 and TRBJ1-2, with TRBD1 matching over 7 bases. The clonotype was recovered from a man aged 45-65 years with acute or convalescent COVID-19. The CDR3 here is CASSLQGVNYGYTF. For the CDR3, the DNA is TGTGCCAGCAGCTTACAGGGGGTTAACTATGGCTACACCTTC. The complete variable domain, with remaining parts taken from reference TRBV7-2 and TRBJ1-2, reads GAGVSQSPSNKVTEKGKDVELRCDPISGHTALYWYRQSLGQGLEFLIYFQGNSAPDKSGLPSDRFSAERTGGSVSTLTIQRTQQEDSAVYLCASSLQGVNYGYTFGSGTRLTVV.